The table lists the clone carrying this TCR beta chain with many counts. The CD8+CD4-CCR7+CD45RA+ phenotype defined the sorted naive CD8 T cells. Bulk TCR library preparation followed previously described methods with listed TCR primers. Each CDR3 protein is one row after TCRdb ran MiXCR on the PCR reads. Here the sample spans approximately 93,000 distinct CDR3 sequences, 20% to 30% being singletons. V was clipped by 4 bases and J by 5 bases, with 18 bases between them. The germline V gene has CDR1 SGHDN and CDR2 FVKESK. There are 15 residues in the CDR3. The data were taken from a study of molecular identifiers for immune sequencing clone quantification.

Input material: naive CD8+ T cells from blood, with Jurkat cell RNA spiked in. Documented subset: FACS-sorted CD8+CD4-CCR7+CD45RA+ naive T cells. The rearrangement uses TRBV14 and TRBJ2-7; weak D call: TRBD2 (5 bases). The TCR comes from a human donor in good health. Some libraries in this study had Jurkat cell RNA spiked in. The CDR3 DNA is TGTGCCAGCAGCCCGCCCGCCGCGAGGGCCCACGAGCAGTACTTC. This gives the protein CASSPPAARAHEQYF.